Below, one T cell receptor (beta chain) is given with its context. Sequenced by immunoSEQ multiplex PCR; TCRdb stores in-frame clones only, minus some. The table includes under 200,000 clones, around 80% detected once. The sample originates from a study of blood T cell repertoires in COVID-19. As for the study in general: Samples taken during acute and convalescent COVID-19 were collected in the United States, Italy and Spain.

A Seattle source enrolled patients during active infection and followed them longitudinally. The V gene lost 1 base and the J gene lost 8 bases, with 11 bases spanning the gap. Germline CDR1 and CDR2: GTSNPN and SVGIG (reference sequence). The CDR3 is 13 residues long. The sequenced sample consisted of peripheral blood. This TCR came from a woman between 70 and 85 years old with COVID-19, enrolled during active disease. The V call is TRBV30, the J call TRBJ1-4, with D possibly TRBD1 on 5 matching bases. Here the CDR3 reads CAWSGGVFEKLFF. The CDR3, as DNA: TGTGCCTGGAGTGGGGGGGTTTTCGAAAAACTGTTTTTT.